The clone carrying this T cell receptor (beta chain) appeared a few times. Its antigen is still unknown. This record comes from a study of T-cell reconstitution after alpha-beta-depleted transplantation in children. Study results and caveats: About two months after transplant, alpha-beta T cells reportedly came from several hundred expanded graft clones. Surviving recipient T cells and intrathymic progenitors accounted for some patients' high TCRbeta diversity at day 60. A year post-transplant, T-cell counts and diversity derived mostly from newly produced T cells.

Preparation of the TCRbeta library was carried out with unique molecular identifiers. TCRdb analysed the PCR reads with MiXCR anew, one entry per CDR3 protein. The table includes 700,000 to 850,000 distinct CDR3 sequences, approximately 15% detected once. This CDR3 is 14 amino acids long. The V end lost 5 bases, the J end lost 7 bases, and 15 bases lay between the germline ends. The chain recombines TRBV12-3 or TRBV12-4 with TRBJ1-5; possible D gene TRBD1, 6 bases. The sample in question was PBMCs, mostly from graft donor cells, obtained 360 days after TCRalphabeta/CD19-depleted stem cell transplant. This clonotype was obtained from a male patient aged 5 to 17 who had a stem cell transplant for acute lymphoblastic leukemia, so the T cells may come from the graft donor. The CDR3 region is CASSIRGGGQPQHF. Here the CDR3 DNA reads TGTGCCAGCAGTATCAGGGGAGGAGGGCAGCCCCAGCATTTT.